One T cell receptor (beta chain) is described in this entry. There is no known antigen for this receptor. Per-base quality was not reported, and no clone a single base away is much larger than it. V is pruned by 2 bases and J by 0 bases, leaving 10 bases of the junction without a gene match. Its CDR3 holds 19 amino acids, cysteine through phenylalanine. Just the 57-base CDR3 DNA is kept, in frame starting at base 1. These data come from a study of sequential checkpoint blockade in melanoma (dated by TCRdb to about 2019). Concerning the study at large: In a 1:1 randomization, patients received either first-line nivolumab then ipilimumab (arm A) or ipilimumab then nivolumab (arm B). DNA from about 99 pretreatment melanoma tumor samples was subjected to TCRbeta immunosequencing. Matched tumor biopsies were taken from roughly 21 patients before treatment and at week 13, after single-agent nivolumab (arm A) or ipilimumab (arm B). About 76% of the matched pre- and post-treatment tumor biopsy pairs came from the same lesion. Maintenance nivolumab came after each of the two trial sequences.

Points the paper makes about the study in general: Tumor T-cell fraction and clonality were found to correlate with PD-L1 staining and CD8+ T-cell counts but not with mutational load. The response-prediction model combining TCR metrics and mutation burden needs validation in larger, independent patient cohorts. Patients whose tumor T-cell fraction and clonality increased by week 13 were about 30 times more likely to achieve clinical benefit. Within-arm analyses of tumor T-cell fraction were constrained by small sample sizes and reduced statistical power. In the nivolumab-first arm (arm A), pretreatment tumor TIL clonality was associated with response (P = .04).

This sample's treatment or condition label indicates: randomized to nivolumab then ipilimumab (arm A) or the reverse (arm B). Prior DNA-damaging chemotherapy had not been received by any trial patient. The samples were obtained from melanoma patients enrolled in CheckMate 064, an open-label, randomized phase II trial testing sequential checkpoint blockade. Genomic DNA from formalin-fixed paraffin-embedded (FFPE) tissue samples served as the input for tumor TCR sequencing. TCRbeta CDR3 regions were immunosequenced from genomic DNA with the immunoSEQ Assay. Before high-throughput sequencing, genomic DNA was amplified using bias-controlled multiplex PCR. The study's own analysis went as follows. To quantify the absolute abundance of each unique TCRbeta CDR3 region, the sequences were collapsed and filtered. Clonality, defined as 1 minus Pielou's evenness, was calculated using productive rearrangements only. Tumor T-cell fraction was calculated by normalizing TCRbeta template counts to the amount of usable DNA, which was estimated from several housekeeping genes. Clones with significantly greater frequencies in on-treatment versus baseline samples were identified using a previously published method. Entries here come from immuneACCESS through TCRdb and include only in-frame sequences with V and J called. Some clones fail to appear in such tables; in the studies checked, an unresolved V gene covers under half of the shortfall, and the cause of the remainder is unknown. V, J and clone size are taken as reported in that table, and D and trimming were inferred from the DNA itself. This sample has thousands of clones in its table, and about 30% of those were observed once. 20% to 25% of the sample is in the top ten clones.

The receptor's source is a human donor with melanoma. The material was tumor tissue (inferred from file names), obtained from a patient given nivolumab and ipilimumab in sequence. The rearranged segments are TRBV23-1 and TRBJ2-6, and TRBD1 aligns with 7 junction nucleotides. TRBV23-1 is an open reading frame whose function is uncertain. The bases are TGCGCCAGCAGTCAACCAAGGACAGGCTCTAACTCTGGGGCCAACGTCCTGACTTTC. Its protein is CASSQPRTGSNSGANVLTF.